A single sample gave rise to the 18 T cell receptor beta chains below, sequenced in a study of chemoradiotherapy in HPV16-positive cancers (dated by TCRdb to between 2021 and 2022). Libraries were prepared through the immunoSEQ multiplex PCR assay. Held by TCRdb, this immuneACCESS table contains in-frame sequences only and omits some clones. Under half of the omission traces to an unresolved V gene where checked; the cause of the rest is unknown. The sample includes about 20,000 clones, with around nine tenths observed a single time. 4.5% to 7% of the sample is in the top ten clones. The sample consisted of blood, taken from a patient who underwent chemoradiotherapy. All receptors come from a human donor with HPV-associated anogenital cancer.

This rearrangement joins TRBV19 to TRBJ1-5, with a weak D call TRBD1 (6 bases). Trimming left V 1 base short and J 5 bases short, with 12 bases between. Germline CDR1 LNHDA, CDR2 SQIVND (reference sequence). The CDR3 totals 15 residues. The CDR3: CASSIARDKYQPQHF. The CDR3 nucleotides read TGTGCCAGTAGTATAGCCCGGGACAAGTATCAGCCCCAGCATTTT.

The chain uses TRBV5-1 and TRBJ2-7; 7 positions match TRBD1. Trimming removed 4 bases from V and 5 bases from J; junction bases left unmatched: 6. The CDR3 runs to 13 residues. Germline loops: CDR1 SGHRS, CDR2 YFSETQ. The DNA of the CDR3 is TGCGCCAGCAGCCTGACAGGGATGGACGAGCAGTACTTC. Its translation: CASSLTGMDEQYF.

The CDR3 sequence is CASSPGLQNTEAFF. The CDR3, as DNA: TGTGCCAGCTCACCGGGACTCCAAAACACTGAAGCTTTCTTT. The chain couples TRBV18 to TRBJ1-1; D is perhaps TRBD1 (5 bases). V lost 3 bases and J 2 bases, leaving 10 bases between the germline ends. The CDR3 is made up of 14 amino acids. Germline V lookup: CDR1 KGHSH, CDR2 LQKENI.

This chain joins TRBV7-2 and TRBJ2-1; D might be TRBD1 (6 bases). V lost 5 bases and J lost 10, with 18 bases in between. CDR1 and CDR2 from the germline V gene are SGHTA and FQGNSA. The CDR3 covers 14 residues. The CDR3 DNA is TGTGCCAGCAGCCCAGGAGCCAGGGGTCGAGAGCAGTTCTTC. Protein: CASSPGARGREQFF.

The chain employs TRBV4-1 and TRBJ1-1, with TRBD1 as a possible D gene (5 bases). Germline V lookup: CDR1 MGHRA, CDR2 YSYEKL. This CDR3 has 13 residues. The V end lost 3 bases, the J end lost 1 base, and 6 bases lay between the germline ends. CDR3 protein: CASSHGGNTEAFF. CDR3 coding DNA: TGCGCCAGCAGCCACGGGGGGAACACTGAAGCTTTCTTT.

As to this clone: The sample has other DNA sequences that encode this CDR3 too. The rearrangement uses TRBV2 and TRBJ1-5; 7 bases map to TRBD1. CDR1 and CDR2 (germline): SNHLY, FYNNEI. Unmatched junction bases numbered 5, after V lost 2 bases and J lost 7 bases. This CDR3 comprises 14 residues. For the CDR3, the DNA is TGTGCCAGCAGTGAATTAGGGGGCCAACAGCCCCAGCATTTT. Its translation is CASSELGGQQPQHF.

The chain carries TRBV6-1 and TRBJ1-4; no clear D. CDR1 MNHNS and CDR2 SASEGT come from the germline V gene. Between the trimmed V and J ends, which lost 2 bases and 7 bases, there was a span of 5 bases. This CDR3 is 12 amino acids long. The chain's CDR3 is CASSERREKLFF. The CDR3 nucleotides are TGTGCCAGCAGTGAAAGGCGTGAAAAACTGTTTTTT.

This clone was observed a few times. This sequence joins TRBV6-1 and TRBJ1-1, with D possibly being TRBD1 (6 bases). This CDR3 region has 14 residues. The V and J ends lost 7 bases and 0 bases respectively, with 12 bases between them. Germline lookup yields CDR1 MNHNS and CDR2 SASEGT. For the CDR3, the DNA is TGTGCCAGCACTTTAACAGGGATGAACACTGAAGCTTTCTTT. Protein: CASTLTGMNTEAFF.

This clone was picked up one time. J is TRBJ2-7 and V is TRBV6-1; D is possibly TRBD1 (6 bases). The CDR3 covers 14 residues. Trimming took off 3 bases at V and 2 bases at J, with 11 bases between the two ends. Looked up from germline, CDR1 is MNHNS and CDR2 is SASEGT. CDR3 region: CASSDRQDAYEQYF. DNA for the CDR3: TGTGCCAGCAGTGATCGACAGGATGCCTACGAGCAGTACTTC.

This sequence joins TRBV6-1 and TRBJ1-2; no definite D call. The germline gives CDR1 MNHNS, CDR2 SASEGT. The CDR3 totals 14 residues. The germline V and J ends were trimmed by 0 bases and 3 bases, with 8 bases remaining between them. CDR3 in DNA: TGTGCCAGCAGTGAAGCCGGTGGGGACTATGGCTACACCTTC. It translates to CASSEAGGDYGYTF.

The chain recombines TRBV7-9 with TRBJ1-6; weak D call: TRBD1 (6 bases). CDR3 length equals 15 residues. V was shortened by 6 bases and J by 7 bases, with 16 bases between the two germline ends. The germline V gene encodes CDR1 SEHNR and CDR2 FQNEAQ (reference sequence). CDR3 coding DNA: TGTGCCAGCAGTAAGACAGGTTCTCGGAATTCACCCCTCCACTTT. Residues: CASSKTGSRNSPLHF.

The CDR3 nucleotides read TGCGCCAGCAGCTTGGCCCCGACAGGCAACACCGGGGAGCTGTTTTTT. This gives the protein CASSLAPTGNTGELFF. The J gene is TRBJ2-2, the V gene TRBV5-1; D is possibly TRBD1 (6 bases). CDR1 SGHRS and CDR2 YFSETQ come from the germline V gene. This CDR3 is 16 amino acids long. Trimming removed 0 bases from V and 2 bases from J, with 11 bases in between.

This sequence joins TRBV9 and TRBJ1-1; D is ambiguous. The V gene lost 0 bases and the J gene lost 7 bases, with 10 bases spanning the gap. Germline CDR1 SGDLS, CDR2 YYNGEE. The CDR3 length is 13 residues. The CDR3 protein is CASSVVVVGEAFF. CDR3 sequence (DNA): TGTGCCAGCAGCGTAGTTGTAGTAGGTGAAGCTTTCTTT.

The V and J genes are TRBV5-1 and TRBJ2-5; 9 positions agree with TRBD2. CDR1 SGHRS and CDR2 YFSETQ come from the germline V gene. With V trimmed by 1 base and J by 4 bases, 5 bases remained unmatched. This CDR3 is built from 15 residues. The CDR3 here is CASSLYASGAETQYF. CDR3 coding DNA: TGCGCCAGCAGCTTGTACGCTAGCGGGGCAGAGACCCAGTACTTC. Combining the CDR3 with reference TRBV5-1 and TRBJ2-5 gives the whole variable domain KAGVTQTPRYLIKTRGQQVTLSCSPISGHRSVSWYQQTPGQGLQFLFEYFSETQRNKGNFPGRFSGRQFSNSRSEMNVSTLELGDSALYLCASSLYASGAETQYFGPGTRLLVL.

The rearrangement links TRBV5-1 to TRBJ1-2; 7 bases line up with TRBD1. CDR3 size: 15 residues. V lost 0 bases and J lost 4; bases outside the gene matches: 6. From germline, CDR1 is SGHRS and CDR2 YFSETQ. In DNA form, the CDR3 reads TGCGCCAGCAGCTTGGATATGGGACAGACCTATGGCTACACCTTC. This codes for CASSLDMGQTYGYTF.

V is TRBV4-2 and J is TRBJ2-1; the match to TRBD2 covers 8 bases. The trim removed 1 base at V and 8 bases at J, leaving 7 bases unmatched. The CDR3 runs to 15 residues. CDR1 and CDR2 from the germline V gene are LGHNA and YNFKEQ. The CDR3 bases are TGTGCCAGCAGCCAAGCAGGGGCGGGGGGTTATGAGCAGTTCTTC. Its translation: CASSQAGAGGYEQFF.

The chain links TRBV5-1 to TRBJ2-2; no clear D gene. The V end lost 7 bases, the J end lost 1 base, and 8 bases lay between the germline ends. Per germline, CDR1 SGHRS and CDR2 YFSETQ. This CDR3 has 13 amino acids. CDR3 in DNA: TGCGCCAGCTGTTGGGAGAACACCGGGGAGCTGTTTTTT. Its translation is CASCWENTGELFF. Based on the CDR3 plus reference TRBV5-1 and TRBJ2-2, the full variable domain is KAGVTQTPRYLIKTRGQQVTLSCSPISGHRSVSWYQQTPGQGLQFLFEYFSETQRNKGNFPGRFSGRQFSNSRSEMNVSTLELGDSALYLCASCWENTGELFFGEGSRLTVL.

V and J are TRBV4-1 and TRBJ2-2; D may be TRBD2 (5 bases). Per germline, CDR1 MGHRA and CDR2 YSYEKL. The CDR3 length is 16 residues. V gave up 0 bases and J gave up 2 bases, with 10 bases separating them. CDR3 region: CASSQDRGTNTGELFF. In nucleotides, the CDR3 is TGCGCCAGCAGCCAAGATCGGGGAACTAACACCGGGGAGCTGTTTTTT.